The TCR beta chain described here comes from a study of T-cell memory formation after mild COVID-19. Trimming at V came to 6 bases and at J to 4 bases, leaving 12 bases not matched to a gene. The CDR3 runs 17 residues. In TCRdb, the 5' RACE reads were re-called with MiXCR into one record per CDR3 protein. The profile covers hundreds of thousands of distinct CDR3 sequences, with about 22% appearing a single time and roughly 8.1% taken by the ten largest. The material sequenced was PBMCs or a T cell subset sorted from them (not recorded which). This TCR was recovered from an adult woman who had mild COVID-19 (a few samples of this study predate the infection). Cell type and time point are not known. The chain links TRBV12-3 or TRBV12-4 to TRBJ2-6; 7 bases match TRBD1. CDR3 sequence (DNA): TGTGCCAGCAGCCCCGGGGACAGCCTCTACGGGGCCAACGTCCTGACTTTC. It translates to CASSPGDSLYGANVLTF.